This paragraph reports one T cell receptor (beta chain). In the study's own analysis: Nucleated cell number was recorded as an estimate derived from reference gene primer amplification. Method: immunoSEQ multiplex PCR; TCRdb's copy keeps in-frame clones and lacks some. V, J and clone size derive from that table, while D and trimming were established from the DNA sequence. Of hundreds of thousands of clones in the sample, approximately 86% were seen once. This sample is drawn from a study of blood T cell repertoires in COVID-19. Background on the study: Sample material is recorded as cDNA or gDNA derived from T cells, B-cell-depleted T cells, or PBMCs.

This CDR3 contains 16 residues. Germline V gene sequence: CDR1 MNHNS, CDR2 SASEGT. Trimming shortened V by 3 bases and J by 3 bases, and 15 bases separated the two germline ends. V and J are TRBV6-1 and TRBJ2-4; D may be TRBD2 (6 bases). Sequenced sample: peripheral blood. The sequence was collected from a woman aged 25 to 39 with COVID-19, enrolled during active disease. The CDR3 DNA sequence: TGTGCCAGCAGTGAGGTTTCGGGGGAGTACAAAAACATTCAGTACTTC. This codes for CASSEVSGEYKNIQYF.